This is a list of T cell receptor beta chains from one sample in a study of blood T cell repertoires in COVID-19. The table came from immunoSEQ multiplex PCR; TCRdb's copy has only in-frame clones and leaves some out. Of hundreds of thousands of clones in the sample, about four fifths are singletons; the top ten hold over 8.5%. Sequenced: peripheral blood. These TCRs come from a woman in her fifties or sixties who had recovered from COVID-19. The CDR3 runs from the conserved cysteine through the conserved F or W. Fields, in order: V gene, D gene, J gene, clone size, CDR3 protein, CDR3 DNA. The D gene is left open where the match is weak. Size tells how often a clone was seen (once, few, many) or the class of an expanded clone, and some rows leave it out.

v_gene: TRBV4-3; d_gene: .; j_gene: TRBJ2-3; abundance: once; CDR3aa: CASSRLGQTTDTQYF; CDR3nt: TGCGCCAGCAGCCGTCTGGGGCAAACTACAGATACGCAGTATTTT
v_gene: TRBV6-5; d_gene: .; j_gene: TRBJ1-5; abundance: .; CDR3aa: CASGGQYDQPQHF; CDR3nt: TGTGCCAGCGGGGGACAATACGATCAGCCCCAGCATTTT
v_gene: TRBV27; d_gene: .; j_gene: TRBJ2-5; abundance: .; CDR3aa: CAIFTGGVTQYF; CDR3nt: TGTGCCATCTTCACAGGGGGGGTGACCCAGTACTTC
v_gene: TRBV28; d_gene: .; j_gene: TRBJ1-4; abundance: .; CDR3aa: CASSSATNEKLFF; CDR3nt: TGTGCCAGCAGCTCGGCAACTAATGAAAAACTGTTTTTT
v_gene: TRBV5-4; d_gene: TRBD1; j_gene: TRBJ1-2; abundance: .; CDR3aa: CASSAGQGENYGYTF; CDR3nt: TGTGCCAGCAGCGCGGGACAGGGGGAGAACTATGGCTACACCTTC
v_gene: TRBV4-2; d_gene: .; j_gene: TRBJ2-2; abundance: few; CDR3aa: CASSQSGVANTGELFF; CDR3nt: TGTGCCAGCAGCCAATCAGGGGTGGCGAACACCGGGGAGCTGTTTTTT
v_gene: TRBV28; d_gene: .; j_gene: TRBJ1-2; abundance: few; CDR3aa: CASSSTGLGYGYTF; CDR3nt: TGTGCCAGCAGTTCCACAGGGTTGGGTTATGGCTACACCTTC
v_gene: TRBV4-2; d_gene: TRBD1; j_gene: TRBJ1-2; abundance: .; CDR3aa: CASSLFTTGNYGYTF; CDR3nt: TGTGCCAGCAGCCTATTTACGACAGGGAACTATGGCTACACCTTC
v_gene: TRBV3-1/TRBV3-2; d_gene: TRBD1; j_gene: TRBJ2-7; abundance: .; CDR3aa: CASSQPGQGWEQYF; CDR3nt: TGTGCCAGCAGCCAACCCGGACAGGGTTGGGAGCAGTACTTC
v_gene: TRBV27; d_gene: TRBD1; j_gene: TRBJ2-7; abundance: .; CDR3aa: CASRIAGQGTYEQYF; CDR3nt: TGTGCCAGCCGTATAGCGGGACAGGGGACTTACGAGCAGTACTTC
v_gene: TRBV9; d_gene: .; j_gene: TRBJ2-3; abundance: .; CDR3aa: CASSARQDTDTQYF; CDR3nt: TGTGCCAGCAGCGCCAGACAGGACACAGATACGCAGTATTTT
v_gene: TRBV7-3; d_gene: TRBD2; j_gene: TRBJ2-7; abundance: once; CDR3aa: CASSLATSGRPHEQYF; CDR3nt: TGTGCCAGCAGCCTAGCAACTAGCGGGAGACCCCACGAGCAGTACTTC
v_gene: TRBV28; d_gene: .; j_gene: TRBJ1-4; abundance: few; CDR3aa: CASSGHLNEKLFF; CDR3nt: TGTGCCAGCAGTGGACACCTTAATGAAAAACTGTTTTTT
v_gene: TRBV4-2; d_gene: TRBD2; j_gene: TRBJ2-7; abundance: .; CDR3aa: CASSQSDLGRASYEQYF; CDR3nt: TGTGCCAGCAGCCAATCTGATCTCGGGAGGGCATCCTACGAGCAGTACTTC
v_gene: TRBV4-3; d_gene: .; j_gene: TRBJ1-1; abundance: few; CDR3aa: CASSPGGMNTEAFF; CDR3nt: TGCGCCAGCAGCCCGGGGGGGATGAACACTGAAGCTTTCTTT
v_gene: TRBV7-2; d_gene: TRBD2; j_gene: TRBJ2-4; abundance: .; CDR3aa: CASSSFLAGGNIQYF; CDR3nt: TGTGCCAGCAGCTCGTTCCTAGCGGGGGGAAACATTCAGTACTTC